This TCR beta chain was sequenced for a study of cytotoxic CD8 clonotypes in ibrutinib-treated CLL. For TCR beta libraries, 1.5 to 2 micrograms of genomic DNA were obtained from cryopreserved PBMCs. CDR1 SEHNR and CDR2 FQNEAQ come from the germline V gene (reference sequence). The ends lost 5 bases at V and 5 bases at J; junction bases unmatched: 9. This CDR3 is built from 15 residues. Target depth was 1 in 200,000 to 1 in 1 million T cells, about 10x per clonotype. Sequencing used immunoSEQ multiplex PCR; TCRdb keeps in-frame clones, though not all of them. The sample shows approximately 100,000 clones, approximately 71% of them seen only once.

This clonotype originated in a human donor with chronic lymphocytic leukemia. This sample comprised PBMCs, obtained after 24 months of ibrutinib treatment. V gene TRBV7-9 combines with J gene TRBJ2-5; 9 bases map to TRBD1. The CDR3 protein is CASSRATGTGETQYF. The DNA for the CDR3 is TGTGCCAGCAGCAGGGCCACCGGGACAGGGGAGACCCAGTACTTC.